Listed below are T cell receptor beta chains from one sample, sequenced in a study of blood T cell repertoires in COVID-19. TCRdb keeps only in-frame clones here, not all; method: immunoSEQ multiplex PCR. The sample contains fewer than 20,000 clones, almost 90% of which appear only once. Sequences were obtained from peripheral blood. The receptor source for this set is a human donor in a cohort sampled during active COVID-19. CDR3s include the opening cysteine and the closing phenylalanine or tryptophan. The D gene is left open where the match is weak. Not every row has a clone size; where given, it reads once, few, many or a size class.

>-|TRBV12-3/TRBV12-4|TRBJ1-2|TRBD1
CASRYTGVGGYTF
TGTGCCAGCAGATACACAGGGGTTGGGGGCTACACCTTC
>-|TRBV4-1|TRBJ2-3|TRBD2
CASSQERGRITDTQYF
TGCGCCAGCAGCCAAGAGCGCGGGAGGATCACAGATACGCAGTATTTT
>-|TRBV28|TRBJ1-6|-
CASSPETMRDSPLHF
TGTGCCAGCAGTCCCGAAACTATGCGGGATTCACCCCTCCACTTT
>-|TRBV9|TRBJ2-4|TRBD2
CASSVDQLAGGPAKNIQYF
TGTGCCAGCAGCGTAGATCAACTAGCGGGGGGGCCAGCCAAAAACATTCAGTACTTC
>once|TRBV9|TRBJ2-3|-
CASSVDVADTDTQYF
TGTGCCAGCAGCGTAGATGTGGCGGACACAGATACGCAGTATTTT
>few|TRBV30|TRBJ1-2|-
CAWSVQVGVYGYTF
TGTGCCTGGAGTGTACAGGTTGGCGTCTATGGCTACACCTTC
>-|TRBV7-9|TRBJ2-3|TRBD2
CASSRYSGLALDTQYF
TGTGCCAGCAGCCGATATTCGGGACTAGCTTTAGATACGCAGTATTTT
>-|TRBV14|TRBJ2-3|TRBD1
CASSQDRVTQYF
TGTGCCAGCAGCCAGGACAGGGTAACGCAGTATTTT
>-|TRBV11-3|TRBJ2-3|TRBD1
CASSFFTRGRMTDTQYF
TGTGCCAGCAGCTTCTTCACCAGGGGGCGTATGACAGATACGCAGTATTTT
>-|TRBV4-1|TRBJ1-2|-
CASSRSGEGLLGYTF
TGCGCCAGCAGCCGATCTGGGGAGGGGCTCCTTGGCTACACCTTC
>-|TRBV18|TRBJ2-1|TRBD2
CASSPTAGGYNEQFF
TGTGCCAGCTCACCTACAGCGGGGGGGTACAATGAGCAGTTCTTC
>-|TRBV5-5|TRBJ2-7|TRBD1
CASSLGQGLYEQYF
TGTGCCAGCAGCTTGGGACAGGGTCTATACGAGCAGTACTTC
>-|TRBV7-6|TRBJ2-3|TRBD2
CASSLVMAGGLGDGDTQYF
TGTGCCAGCAGCTTAGTTATGGCGGGGGGGCTGGGCGACGGAGATACGCAGTATTTT
>few|TRBV18|TRBJ1-5|TRBD1
CASSPLGQGGSNQPQHF
TGTGCCAGCTCACCCCTGGGACAGGGGGGTAGCAATCAGCCCCAGCATTTT
>-|TRBV14|TRBJ2-1|-
CASSQAQSASSEQFF
TGTGCCAGCAGCCAAGCCCAATCGGCTAGCTCAGAGCAGTTCTTC
>-|TRBV15|TRBJ2-3|-
CATSSPRGVGTDTQYF
TGTGCCACCAGCAGCCCCAGGGGGGTGGGCACAGATACGCAGTATTTT
>-|TRBV2|TRBJ2-1|-
CASSPSGKYNEQFF
TGTGCCAGCAGTCCAAGCGGAAAATACAATGAGCAGTTCTTC
>-|TRBV10-3|TRBJ2-3|TRBD1
CAISERGQGATDTQYF
TGTGCCATCAGTGAAAGGGGACAGGGGGCAACAGATACGCAGTATTTT
>-|TRBV5-1|TRBJ2-7|TRBD2
CASSLGVAGAPPSYEQYF
TGCGCCAGCAGCTTGGGGGTAGCGGGGGCCCCACCCTCCTACGAGCAGTACTTC
>-|TRBV7-9|TRBJ2-3|-
CASSLEGSTDTQYF
TGTGCCAGCAGCTTGGAGGGTAGCACAGATACGCAGTATTTT